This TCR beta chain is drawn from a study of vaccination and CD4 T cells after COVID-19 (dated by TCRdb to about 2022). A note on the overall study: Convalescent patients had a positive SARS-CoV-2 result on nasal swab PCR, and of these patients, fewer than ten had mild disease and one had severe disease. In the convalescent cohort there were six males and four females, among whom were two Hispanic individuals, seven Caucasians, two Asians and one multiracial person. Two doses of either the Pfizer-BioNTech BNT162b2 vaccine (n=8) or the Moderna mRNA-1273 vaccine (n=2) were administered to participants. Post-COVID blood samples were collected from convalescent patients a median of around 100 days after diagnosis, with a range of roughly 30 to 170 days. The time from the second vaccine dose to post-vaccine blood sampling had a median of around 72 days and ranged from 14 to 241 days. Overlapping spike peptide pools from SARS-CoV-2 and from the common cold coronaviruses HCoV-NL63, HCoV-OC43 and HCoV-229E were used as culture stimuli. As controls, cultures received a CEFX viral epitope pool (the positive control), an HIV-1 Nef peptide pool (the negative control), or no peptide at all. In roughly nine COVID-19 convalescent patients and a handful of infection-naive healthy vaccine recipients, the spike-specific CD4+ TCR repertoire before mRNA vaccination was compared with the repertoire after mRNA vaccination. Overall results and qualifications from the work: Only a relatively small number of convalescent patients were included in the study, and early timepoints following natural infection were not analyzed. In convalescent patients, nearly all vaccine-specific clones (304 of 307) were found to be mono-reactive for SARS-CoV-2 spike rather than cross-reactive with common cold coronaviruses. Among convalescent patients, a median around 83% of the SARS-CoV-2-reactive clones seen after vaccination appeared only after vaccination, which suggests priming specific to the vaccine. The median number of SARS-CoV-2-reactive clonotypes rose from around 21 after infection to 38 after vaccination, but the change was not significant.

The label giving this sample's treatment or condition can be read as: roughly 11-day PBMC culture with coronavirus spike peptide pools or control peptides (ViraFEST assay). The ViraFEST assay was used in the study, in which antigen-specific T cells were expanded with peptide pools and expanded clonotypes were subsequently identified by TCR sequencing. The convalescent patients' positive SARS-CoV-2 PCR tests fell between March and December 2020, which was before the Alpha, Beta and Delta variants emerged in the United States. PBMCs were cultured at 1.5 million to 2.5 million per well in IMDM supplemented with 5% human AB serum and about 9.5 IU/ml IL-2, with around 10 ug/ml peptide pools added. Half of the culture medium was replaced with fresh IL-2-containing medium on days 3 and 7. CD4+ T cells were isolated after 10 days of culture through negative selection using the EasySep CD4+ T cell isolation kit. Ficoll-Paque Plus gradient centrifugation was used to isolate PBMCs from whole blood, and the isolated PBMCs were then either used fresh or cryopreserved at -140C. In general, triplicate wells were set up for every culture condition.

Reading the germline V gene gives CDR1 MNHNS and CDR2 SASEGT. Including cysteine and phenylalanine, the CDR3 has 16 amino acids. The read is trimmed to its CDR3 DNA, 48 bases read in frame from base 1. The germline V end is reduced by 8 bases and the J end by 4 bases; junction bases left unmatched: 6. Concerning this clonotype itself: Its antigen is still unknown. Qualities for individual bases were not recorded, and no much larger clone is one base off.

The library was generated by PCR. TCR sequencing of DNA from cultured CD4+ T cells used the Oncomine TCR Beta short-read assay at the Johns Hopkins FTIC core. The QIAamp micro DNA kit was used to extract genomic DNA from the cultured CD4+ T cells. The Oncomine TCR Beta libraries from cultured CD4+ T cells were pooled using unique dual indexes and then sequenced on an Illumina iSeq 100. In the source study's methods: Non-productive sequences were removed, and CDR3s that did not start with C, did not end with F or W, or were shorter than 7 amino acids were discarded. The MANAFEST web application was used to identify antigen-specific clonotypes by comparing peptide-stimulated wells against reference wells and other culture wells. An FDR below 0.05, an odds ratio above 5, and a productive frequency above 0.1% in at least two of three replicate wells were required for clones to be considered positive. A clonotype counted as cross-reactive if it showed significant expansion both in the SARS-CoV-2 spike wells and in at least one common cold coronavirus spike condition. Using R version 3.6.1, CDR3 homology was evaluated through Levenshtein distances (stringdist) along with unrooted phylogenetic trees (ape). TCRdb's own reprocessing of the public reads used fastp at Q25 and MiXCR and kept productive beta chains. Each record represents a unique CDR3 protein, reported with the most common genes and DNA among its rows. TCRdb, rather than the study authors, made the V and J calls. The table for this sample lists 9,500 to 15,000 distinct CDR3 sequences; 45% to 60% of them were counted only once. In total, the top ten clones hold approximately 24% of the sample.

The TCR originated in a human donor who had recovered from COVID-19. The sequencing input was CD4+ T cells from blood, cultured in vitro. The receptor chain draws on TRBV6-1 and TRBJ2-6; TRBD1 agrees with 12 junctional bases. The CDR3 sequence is CASRGTGGVGANVLTF. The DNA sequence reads TGTGCCAGCCGCGGGACAGGGGGCGTCGGGGCCAACGTCCTGACTTTC.